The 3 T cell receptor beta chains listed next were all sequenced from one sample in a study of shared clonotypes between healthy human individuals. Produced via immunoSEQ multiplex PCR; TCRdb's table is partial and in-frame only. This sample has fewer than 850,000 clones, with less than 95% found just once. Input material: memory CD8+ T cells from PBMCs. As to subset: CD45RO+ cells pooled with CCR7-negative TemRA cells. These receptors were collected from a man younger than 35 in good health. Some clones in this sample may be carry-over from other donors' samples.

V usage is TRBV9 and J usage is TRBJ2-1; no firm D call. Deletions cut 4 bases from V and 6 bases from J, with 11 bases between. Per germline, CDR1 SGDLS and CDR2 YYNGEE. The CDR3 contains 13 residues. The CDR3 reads CASSWATGNEQFF. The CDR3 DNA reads TGTGCCAGCAGCTGGGCGACGGGCAATGAGCAGTTCTTC.

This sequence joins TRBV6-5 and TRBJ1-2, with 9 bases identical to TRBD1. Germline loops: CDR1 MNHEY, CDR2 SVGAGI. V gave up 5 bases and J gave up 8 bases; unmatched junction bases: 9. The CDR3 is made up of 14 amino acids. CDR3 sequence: CASSPGTGSGGYTF. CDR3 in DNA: TGTGCCAGCAGTCCCGGGACAGGGAGCGGGGGCTACACCTTC.

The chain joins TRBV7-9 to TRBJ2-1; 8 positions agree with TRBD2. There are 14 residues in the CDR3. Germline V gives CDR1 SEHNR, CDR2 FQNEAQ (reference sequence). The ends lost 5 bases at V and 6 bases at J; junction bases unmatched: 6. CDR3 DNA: TGTGCCAGCAGCCTGCATACTAGCGGCAATGAGCAGTTCTTC. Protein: CASSLHTSGNEQFF.